One and the same sample provided the 2 T cell receptor beta chains below, sequenced in a study of blood T cell repertoires in COVID-19 (dated by TCRdb to 2018 to 2020). The library was made by the immunoSEQ multiplex PCR assay. The table comes from immuneACCESS by way of TCRdb, which keeps in-frame sequences with V and J called. Part of the clones is missing from these tables; in studies checked, under half for an unresolved V gene and the rest for unknown reasons. The sample contains fewer than 150,000 clones, less than 85% of them found a single time. 8.8% of the sample is held by the ten biggest clonotypes. Specimen: peripheral blood. These receptors were collected from a woman of 80 years or more in a cohort sampled during active or convalescent COVID-19.

The chain's CDR3 is CASSPGTGYGYTF. The CDR3, as DNA: TGTGCCAGCAGTCCCGGGACAGGGTATGGCTACACCTTC. The chain recombines TRBV2 with TRBJ1-2; the match to TRBD1 covers 9 bases. CDR1 and CDR2 from the germline V gene are SNHLY and FYNNEI. With 5 bases clipped from V and 5 bases from J, the junction kept 3 bases outside the gene matches. The CDR3 consists of 13 residues.

In this sample, this clone turned up once. The chain has TRBV7-9 and TRBJ2-2; 7 positions match TRBD2. The CDR3 spans 14 residues. The germline gives CDR1 SEHNR, CDR2 FQNEAQ (reference sequence). Trimming took 5 bases from V and 4 from J; bases not matched to a gene: 4. The CDR3 protein is CASSGGGSTGELFF. CDR3 nucleotide sequence: TGTGCCAGCAGCGGCGGGGGTAGCACCGGGGAGCTGTTTTTT.